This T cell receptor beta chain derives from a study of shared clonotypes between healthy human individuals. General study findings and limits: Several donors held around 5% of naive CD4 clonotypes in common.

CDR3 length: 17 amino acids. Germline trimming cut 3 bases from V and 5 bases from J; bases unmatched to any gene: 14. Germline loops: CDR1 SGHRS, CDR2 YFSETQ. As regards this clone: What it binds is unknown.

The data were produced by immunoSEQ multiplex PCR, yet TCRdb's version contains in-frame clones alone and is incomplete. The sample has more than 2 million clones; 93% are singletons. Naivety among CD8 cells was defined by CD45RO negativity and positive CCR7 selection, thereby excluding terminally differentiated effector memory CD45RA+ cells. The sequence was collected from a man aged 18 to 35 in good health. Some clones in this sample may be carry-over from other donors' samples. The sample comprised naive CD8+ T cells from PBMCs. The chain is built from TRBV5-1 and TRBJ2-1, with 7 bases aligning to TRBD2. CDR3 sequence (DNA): TGCGCCAGCAGCTGGGCGAGGGGTAGCGGGCAGGACAATGAGCAGTTCTTC. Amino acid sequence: CASSWARGSGQDNEQFF.